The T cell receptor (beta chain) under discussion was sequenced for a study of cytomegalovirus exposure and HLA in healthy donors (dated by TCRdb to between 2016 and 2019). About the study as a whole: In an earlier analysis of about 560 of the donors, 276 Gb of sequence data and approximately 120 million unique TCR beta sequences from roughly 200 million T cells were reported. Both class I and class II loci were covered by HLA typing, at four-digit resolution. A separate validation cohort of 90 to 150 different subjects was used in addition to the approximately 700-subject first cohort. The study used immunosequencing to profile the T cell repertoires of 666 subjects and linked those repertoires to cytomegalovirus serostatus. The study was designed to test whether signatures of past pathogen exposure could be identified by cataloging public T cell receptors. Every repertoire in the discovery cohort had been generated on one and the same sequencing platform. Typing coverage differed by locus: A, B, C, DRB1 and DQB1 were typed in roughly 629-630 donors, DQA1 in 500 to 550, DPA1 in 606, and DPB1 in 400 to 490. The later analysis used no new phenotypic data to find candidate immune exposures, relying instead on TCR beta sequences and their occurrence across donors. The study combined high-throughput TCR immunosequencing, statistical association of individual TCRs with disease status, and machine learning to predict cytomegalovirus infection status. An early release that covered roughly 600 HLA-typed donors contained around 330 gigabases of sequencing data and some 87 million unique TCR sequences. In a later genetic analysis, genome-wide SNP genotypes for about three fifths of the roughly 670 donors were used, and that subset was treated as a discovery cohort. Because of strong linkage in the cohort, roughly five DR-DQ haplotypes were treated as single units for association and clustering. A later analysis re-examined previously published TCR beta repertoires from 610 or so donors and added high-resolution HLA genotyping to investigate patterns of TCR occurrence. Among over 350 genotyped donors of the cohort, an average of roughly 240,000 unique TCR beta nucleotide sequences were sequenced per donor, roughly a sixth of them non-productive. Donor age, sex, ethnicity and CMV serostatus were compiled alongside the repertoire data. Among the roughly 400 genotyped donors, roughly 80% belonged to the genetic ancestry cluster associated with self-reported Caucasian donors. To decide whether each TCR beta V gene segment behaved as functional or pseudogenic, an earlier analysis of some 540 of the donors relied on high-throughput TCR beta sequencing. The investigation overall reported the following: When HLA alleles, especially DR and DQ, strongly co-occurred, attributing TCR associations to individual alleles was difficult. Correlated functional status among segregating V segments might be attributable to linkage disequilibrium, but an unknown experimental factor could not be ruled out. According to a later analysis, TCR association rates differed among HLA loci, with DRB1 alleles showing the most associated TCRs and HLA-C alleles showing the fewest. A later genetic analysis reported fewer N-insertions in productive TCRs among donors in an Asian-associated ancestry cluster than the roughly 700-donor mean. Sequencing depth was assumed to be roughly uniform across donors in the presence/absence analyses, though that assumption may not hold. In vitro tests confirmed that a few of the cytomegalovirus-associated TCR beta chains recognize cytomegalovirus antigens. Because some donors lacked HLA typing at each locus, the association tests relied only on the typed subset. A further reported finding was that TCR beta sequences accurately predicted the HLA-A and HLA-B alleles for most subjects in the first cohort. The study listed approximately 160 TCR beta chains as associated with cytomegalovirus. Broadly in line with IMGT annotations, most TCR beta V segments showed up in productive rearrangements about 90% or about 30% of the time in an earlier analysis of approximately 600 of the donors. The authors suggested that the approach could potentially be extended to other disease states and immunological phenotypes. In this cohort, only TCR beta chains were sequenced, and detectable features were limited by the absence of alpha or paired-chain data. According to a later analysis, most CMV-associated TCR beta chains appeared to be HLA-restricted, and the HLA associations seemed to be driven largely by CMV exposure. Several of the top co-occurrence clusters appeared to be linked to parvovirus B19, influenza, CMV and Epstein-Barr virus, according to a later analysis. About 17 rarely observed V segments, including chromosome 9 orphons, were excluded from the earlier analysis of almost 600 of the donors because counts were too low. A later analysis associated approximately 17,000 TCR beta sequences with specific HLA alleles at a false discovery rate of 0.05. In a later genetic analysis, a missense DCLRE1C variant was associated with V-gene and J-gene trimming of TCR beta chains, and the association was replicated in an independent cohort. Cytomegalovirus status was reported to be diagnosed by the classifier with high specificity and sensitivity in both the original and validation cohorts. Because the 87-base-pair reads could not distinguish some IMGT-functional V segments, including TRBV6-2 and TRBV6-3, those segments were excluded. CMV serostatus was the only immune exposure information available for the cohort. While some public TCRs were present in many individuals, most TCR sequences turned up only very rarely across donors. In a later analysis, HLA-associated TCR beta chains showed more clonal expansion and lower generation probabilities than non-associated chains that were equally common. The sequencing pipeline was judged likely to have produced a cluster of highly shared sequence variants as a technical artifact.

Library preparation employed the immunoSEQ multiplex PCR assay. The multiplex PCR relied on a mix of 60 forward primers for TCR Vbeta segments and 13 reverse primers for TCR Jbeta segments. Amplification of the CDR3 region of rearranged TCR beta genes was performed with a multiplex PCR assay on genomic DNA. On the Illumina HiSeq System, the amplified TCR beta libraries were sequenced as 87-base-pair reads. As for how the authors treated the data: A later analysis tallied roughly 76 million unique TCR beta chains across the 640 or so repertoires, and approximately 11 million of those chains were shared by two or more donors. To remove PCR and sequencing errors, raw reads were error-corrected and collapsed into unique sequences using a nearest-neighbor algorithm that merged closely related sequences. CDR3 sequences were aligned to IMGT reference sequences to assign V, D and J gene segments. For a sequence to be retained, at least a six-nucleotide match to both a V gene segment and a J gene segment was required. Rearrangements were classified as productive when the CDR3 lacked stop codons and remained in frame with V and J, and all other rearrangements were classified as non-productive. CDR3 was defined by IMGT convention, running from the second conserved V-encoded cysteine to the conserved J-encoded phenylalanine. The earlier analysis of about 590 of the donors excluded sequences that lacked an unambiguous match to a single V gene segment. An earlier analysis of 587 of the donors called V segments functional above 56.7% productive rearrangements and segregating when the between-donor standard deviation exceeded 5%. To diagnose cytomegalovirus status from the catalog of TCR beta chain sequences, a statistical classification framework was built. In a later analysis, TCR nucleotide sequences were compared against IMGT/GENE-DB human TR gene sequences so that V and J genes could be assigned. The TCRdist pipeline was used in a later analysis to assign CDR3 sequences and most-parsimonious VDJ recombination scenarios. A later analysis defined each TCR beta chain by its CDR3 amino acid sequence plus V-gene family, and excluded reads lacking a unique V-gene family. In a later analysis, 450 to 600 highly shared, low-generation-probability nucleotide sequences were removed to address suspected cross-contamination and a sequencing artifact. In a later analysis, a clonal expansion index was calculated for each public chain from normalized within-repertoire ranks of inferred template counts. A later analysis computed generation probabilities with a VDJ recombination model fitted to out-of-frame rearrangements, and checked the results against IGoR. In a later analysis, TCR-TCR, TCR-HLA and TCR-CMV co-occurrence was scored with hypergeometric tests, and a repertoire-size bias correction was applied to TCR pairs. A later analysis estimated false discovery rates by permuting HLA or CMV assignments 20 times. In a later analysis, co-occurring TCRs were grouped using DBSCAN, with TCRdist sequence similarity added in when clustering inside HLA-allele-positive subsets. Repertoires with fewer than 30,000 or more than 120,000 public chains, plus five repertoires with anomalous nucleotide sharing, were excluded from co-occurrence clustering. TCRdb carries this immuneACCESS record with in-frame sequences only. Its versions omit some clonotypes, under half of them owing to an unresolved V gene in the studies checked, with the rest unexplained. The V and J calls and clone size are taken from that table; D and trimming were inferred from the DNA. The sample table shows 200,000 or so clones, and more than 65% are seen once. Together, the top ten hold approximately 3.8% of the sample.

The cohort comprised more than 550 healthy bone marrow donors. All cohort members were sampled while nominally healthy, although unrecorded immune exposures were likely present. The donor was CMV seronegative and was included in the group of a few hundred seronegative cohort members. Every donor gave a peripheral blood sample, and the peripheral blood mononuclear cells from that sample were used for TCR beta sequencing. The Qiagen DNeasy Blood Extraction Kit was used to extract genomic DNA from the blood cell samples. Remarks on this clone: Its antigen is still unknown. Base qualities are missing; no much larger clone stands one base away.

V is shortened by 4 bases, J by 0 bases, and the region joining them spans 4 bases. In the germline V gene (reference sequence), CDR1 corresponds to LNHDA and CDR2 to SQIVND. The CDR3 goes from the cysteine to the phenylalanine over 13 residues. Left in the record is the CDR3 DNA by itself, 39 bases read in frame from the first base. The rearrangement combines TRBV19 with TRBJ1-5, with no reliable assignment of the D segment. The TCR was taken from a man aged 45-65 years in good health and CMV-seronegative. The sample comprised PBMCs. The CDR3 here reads CASSRSSNQPQHF. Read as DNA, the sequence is TGTGCCAGTAGTAGGAGTAGCAATCAGCCCCAGCATTTT.